Listed below are T cell receptor beta chains from one sample, sequenced in a study of T cell responses to AZD1222 COVID-19 vaccine. Measured with immunoSEQ multiplex PCR; TCRdb has only the in-frame clones, and not every one. Here the sample spans about 130,000 clones, 92% being singletons. Sequencing was performed on peripheral blood, taken 28 days after the second AZD1222 dose. The receptor set was obtained from an adult who received the AZD1222 COVID-19 vaccine. CDR3s include the opening cysteine and the closing phenylalanine or tryptophan. D genes are given only for firm matches. The size of a clone is reported for some rows only, either as once, few or many, or as a class for expanded clones.

cdr3_nt: TGTGCCAGTAGTCTAGGACAGGCAGGGGTCTACGAGCAGTACTTC
cdr3_aa: CASSLGQAGVYEQYF
d_call: TRBD1
j_call: TRBJ2-7
v_call: TRBV19
clone_size: .

cdr3_nt: TGTGCCAGCAGTTCCCTGATGAATAGCAATCAGCCCCAGCATTTT
cdr3_aa: CASSSLMNSNQPQHF
d_call: .
j_call: TRBJ1-5
v_call: TRBV27
clone_size: .

cdr3_nt: TGTGCCAGCAGCGTAGACTGGAACACTGAAGCTTTCTTT
cdr3_aa: CASSVDWNTEAFF
d_call: .
j_call: TRBJ1-1
v_call: TRBV9
clone_size: .

cdr3_nt: TGTGCCAGCGCCAAACCCGGGAATACGCAGTATTTT
cdr3_aa: CASAKPGNTQYF
d_call: .
j_call: TRBJ2-3
v_call: TRBV7-3
clone_size: .

cdr3_nt: TGTGCCAGCAGCTTAGCGCCGACTGGCTCCTACGAGCAGTACTTC
cdr3_aa: CASSLAPTGSYEQYF
d_call: .
j_call: TRBJ2-7
v_call: TRBV7-2
clone_size: .

cdr3_nt: TGTGCCAGCAGCGTAGTACCGGGAGTTGGGGACAGGGCCATCTACTATGGCTACACCTTC
cdr3_aa: CASSVVPGVGDRAIYYGYTF
d_call: TRBD1
j_call: TRBJ1-2
v_call: TRBV9
clone_size: .

cdr3_nt: TGTGCCAGCAGCTTACAGGGGGAGATCAGTTCACCCCTCCACTTT
cdr3_aa: CASSLQGEISSPLHF
d_call: TRBD1
j_call: TRBJ1-6
v_call: TRBV7-2
clone_size: once

cdr3_nt: TGTGCCAGCTCACCTCAGGGTAGATACGAGCAGTACTTC
cdr3_aa: CASSPQGRYEQYF
d_call: .
j_call: TRBJ2-7
v_call: TRBV18
clone_size: .

cdr3_nt: TGCGCCAGCAGCTTGGGACAGGCTACGCAGTATTTT
cdr3_aa: CASSLGQATQYF
d_call: .
j_call: TRBJ2-3
v_call: TRBV5-1
clone_size: .

cdr3_nt: TGTGCCACCCAACCGACGGGACGCCGAGGAGGGAACCAGCCCCAGCATTTT
cdr3_aa: CATQPTGRRGGNQPQHF
d_call: .
j_call: TRBJ1-5
v_call: TRBV19
clone_size: .

cdr3_nt: TGTGCCAGTGACCACCGGGATCAGCCCCAGCATTTT
cdr3_aa: CASDHRDQPQHF
d_call: .
j_call: TRBJ1-5
v_call: TRBV19
clone_size: .

cdr3_nt: TGTGCCAGCAGCTTAGGCGCGTTTAACGAAAAACTGTTTTTT
cdr3_aa: CASSLGAFNEKLFF
d_call: .
j_call: TRBJ1-4
v_call: TRBV7-9
clone_size: .

cdr3_nt: TGTGCCAGCAGTGAAGAGAACACTGAAGCTTTCTTT
cdr3_aa: CASSEENTEAFF
d_call: .
j_call: TRBJ1-1
v_call: TRBV2
clone_size: .

cdr3_nt: TGTGCCAGCAGCATGGGGACAGGGAGCACAGATACGCAGTATTTT
cdr3_aa: CASSMGTGSTDTQYF
d_call: TRBD1
j_call: TRBJ2-3
v_call: TRBV5-6
clone_size: .

cdr3_nt: TGCAGCGTTGGGACAGGGAGTCAGCCCCAGCATTTT
cdr3_aa: CSVGTGSQPQHF
d_call: TRBD1
j_call: TRBJ1-5
v_call: TRBV29-1
clone_size: .

cdr3_nt: TGTGCCAGCAGCGTGAGGGGCGCCTATGGCTACACCTTC
cdr3_aa: CASSVRGAYGYTF
d_call: .
j_call: TRBJ1-2
v_call: TRBV12-3/TRBV12-4
clone_size: .

cdr3_nt: TGTGCCAGTACCGGGGCAGATACGCAGTATTTT
cdr3_aa: CASTGADTQYF
d_call: .
j_call: TRBJ2-3
v_call: TRBV28
clone_size: .

cdr3_nt: TGCGCCAGCAGCCAAGGAGGGATTCACACCGGGGAGCTGTTTTTT
cdr3_aa: CASSQGGIHTGELFF
d_call: .
j_call: TRBJ2-2
v_call: TRBV4-3
clone_size: .

cdr3_nt: TGTGCCAGCAGCTTAGTGCCAGCGGGCTACGAGCAGTACTTC
cdr3_aa: CASSLVPAGYEQYF
d_call: .
j_call: TRBJ2-7
v_call: TRBV11-2
clone_size: .

cdr3_nt: TGTGCCAGCAGTTACAGCCGGGGAATTGCTGAAAAACTGTTTTTT
cdr3_aa: CASSYSRGIAEKLFF
d_call: .
j_call: TRBJ1-4
v_call: TRBV6-2/TRBV6-3
clone_size: .

cdr3_nt: TGTGCCAGCAGTTCAAGGGTAAACACTGAAGCTTTCTTT
cdr3_aa: CASSSRVNTEAFF
d_call: .
j_call: TRBJ1-1
v_call: TRBV27
clone_size: .

cdr3_nt: TGTGCCAGCAGCTTAGTACCACGCAATGAGCAGTTCTTC
cdr3_aa: CASSLVPRNEQFF
d_call: .
j_call: TRBJ2-1
v_call: TRBV7-2
clone_size: .

cdr3_nt: TGCGCCAGCAGCCAAGATCGTCGGCTCTCTGGAAACACCATATATTTT
cdr3_aa: CASSQDRRLSGNTIYF
d_call: .
j_call: TRBJ1-3
v_call: TRBV4-3
clone_size: .

cdr3_nt: TGTGCCAGCAGCCAAGTTCAGGGGACCACTGAAGCTTTCTTT
cdr3_aa: CASSQVQGTTEAFF
d_call: .
j_call: TRBJ1-1
v_call: TRBV3-1/TRBV3-2
clone_size: .

cdr3_nt: TGTGCCAGCAGTTTAGGGCCCGGGGGCTACGAGCAGTACTTC
cdr3_aa: CASSLGPGGYEQYF
d_call: .
j_call: TRBJ2-7
v_call: TRBV28
clone_size: .

cdr3_nt: TGTGCCAGCAGCCAAACAGGGCTCCCCTACGAGCAGTACTTC
cdr3_aa: CASSQTGLPYEQYF
d_call: .
j_call: TRBJ2-7
v_call: TRBV9
clone_size: .

cdr3_nt: TGTGCCAGCAGCGGGGGACTGACTAATTCACCCCTCCACTTT
cdr3_aa: CASSGGLTNSPLHF
d_call: .
j_call: TRBJ1-6
v_call: TRBV9
clone_size: .

cdr3_nt: TGCGCCAGCAGAAGGGCTGACTATGGCTACACCTTC
cdr3_aa: CASRRADYGYTF
d_call: .
j_call: TRBJ1-2
v_call: TRBV5-1
clone_size: few

cdr3_nt: TGCGCCAGCAGTCCCACAGGGAGGCGGGCCGCAGGGCCTGACTCCTACAATGAGCAGTTCTTC
cdr3_aa: CASSPTGRRAAGPDSYNEQFF
d_call: .
j_call: TRBJ2-1
v_call: TRBV23-1
clone_size: .

cdr3_nt: TGTGCCAGCAGCTTAGATAAAGAGACCCAGTACTTC
cdr3_aa: CASSLDKETQYF
d_call: .
j_call: TRBJ2-5
v_call: TRBV11-2
clone_size: once

cdr3_nt: TGTGCCAGCAGCTTAGCCCCGGACAGGGCTGGTGGCTACACCTTC
cdr3_aa: CASSLAPDRAGGYTF
d_call: TRBD1
j_call: TRBJ1-2
v_call: TRBV7-2
clone_size: .

cdr3_nt: TGCGCCAGCAGCTTGGACCCATCGGCGGGGGCTCACCAGTTCTTC
cdr3_aa: CASSLDPSAGAHQFF
d_call: .
j_call: TRBJ2-1
v_call: TRBV5-1
clone_size: .

cdr3_nt: TGCAGCGTTCGACCGGGGGTAAGGATGAACACTGAAGCTTTCTTT
cdr3_aa: CSVRPGVRMNTEAFF
d_call: .
j_call: TRBJ1-1
v_call: TRBV29-1
clone_size: .

cdr3_nt: TGTGCCAGCAGCTTAGGCGGCAGGAGCACAGATACGCAGTATTTT
cdr3_aa: CASSLGGRSTDTQYF
d_call: .
j_call: TRBJ2-3
v_call: TRBV7-2
clone_size: once

cdr3_nt: TGTGCCAGCAGCGGGACTAGCGGGAGGGATACGCAGTATTTT
cdr3_aa: CASSGTSGRDTQYF
d_call: TRBD2
j_call: TRBJ2-3
v_call: TRBV7-9
clone_size: .

cdr3_nt: TGTGCCAGCTCACCAGGGGCCGGGTCTGACTATGGCTACACCTTC
cdr3_aa: CASSPGAGSDYGYTF
d_call: .
j_call: TRBJ1-2
v_call: TRBV18
clone_size: few

cdr3_nt: TGTGCCACCTCCAGCCGGTACGGGGAGCTGTTTTTT
cdr3_aa: CATSSRYGELFF
d_call: .
j_call: TRBJ2-2
v_call: TRBV2
clone_size: .

cdr3_nt: TGTGCCAGCAGCCTGCGGACAGGGGACTATGGCTACACCTTC
cdr3_aa: CASSLRTGDYGYTF
d_call: TRBD1
j_call: TRBJ1-2
v_call: TRBV7-2
clone_size: .

cdr3_nt: TGTGCCAGCAGTTACTCGAACTCCGGCGGCACTGAAGCTTTCTTT
cdr3_aa: CASSYSNSGGTEAFF
d_call: .
j_call: TRBJ1-1
v_call: TRBV6-5
clone_size: .

cdr3_nt: TGTGCCAGCAGCTTAGCCAAGGGGGCAGGGTCGGAGACCCAGTACTTC
cdr3_aa: CASSLAKGAGSETQYF
d_call: TRBD1
j_call: TRBJ2-5
v_call: TRBV7-7
clone_size: .